Each of the 10 T cell receptor beta chains below was sequenced from the same sample in a study of blood T cell repertoires in COVID-19. Libraries were prepared by immunoSEQ multiplex PCR; TCRdb keeps only in-frame clonotypes and omits some of them. The sample includes under 150,000 clones, 88% seen only once; the top ten take more than 25%. Sample: peripheral blood. All receptors come from a human donor in a cohort sampled during active COVID-19.

The J gene is TRBJ1-6, the V gene TRBV25-1; no definite D call. The CDR3 is 13 residues long. The germline gives CDR1 MGHDK, CDR2 SYGVNS. The germline V and J ends were trimmed by 3 bases and 8 bases, with 8 bases remaining between them. CDR3 amino acids: CASSEVVDSPLHF. CDR3 bases: TGTGCCAGCAGTGAGGTAGTGGATTCACCCCTCCACTTT.

The rearrangement links TRBV6-6 to TRBJ1-3; 8 positions match TRBD1. The junction had 12 bases not matched to a gene; V was cut back by 7 bases and J by 4 bases. The CDR3 has 16 residues. Per germline, CDR1 MNHNY and CDR2 SVGAGI (reference sequence). CDR3 residues: CASTTRQGATGNTIYF. CDR3 coding DNA: TGTGCCAGCACCACCCGGCAGGGGGCAACAGGAAACACCATATATTTT.

This chain links TRBV4-1 with TRBJ1-2; 7 bases are shared with TRBD1. V shed 3 bases, J shed 4 bases, and the junction held 8 bases outside the gene matches. The germline gives CDR1 MGHRA, CDR2 YSYEKL. The CDR3 length is 15 residues. CDR3 amino acids: CASSQDRTITYGYTF. The DNA of the CDR3 is TGCGCCAGCAGCCAGGACAGGACGATAACCTATGGCTACACCTTC.

The V call is TRBV2, the J call TRBJ2-7; 9 bases are shared with TRBD1. The germline CDR1 and CDR2 sequences are SNHLY and FYNNEI. Unmatched junction bases numbered 3, after V lost 2 bases and J lost 4 bases. This CDR3 comprises 14 residues. The CDR3 sequence is CASSERGQGYEQYF. CDR3 coding DNA: TGTGCCAGCAGTGAAAGGGGACAGGGTTACGAGCAGTACTTC.

The V gene is TRBV7-9, the J gene TRBJ1-1, with unresolved D. The V gene's germline CDR1 is SEHNR and CDR2 FQNEAQ (reference sequence). Between the trimmed V and J ends, which lost 0 bases and 0 bases, there was a span of 5 bases. The length of the CDR3 is 14 residues. This CDR3 is CASSLATLNTEAFF. The CDR3 bases are TGTGCCAGCAGCTTAGCGACATTGAACACTGAAGCTTTCTTT.

The V call is TRBV6-5, the J call TRBJ2-3; the D gene is possibly TRBD1 (5 bases). The V and J ends lost 5 bases and 3 bases respectively, with 12 bases between them. This CDR3 is 14 amino acids long. Per germline, CDR1 MNHEY and CDR2 SVGAGI. Here the CDR3 reads CASSILSGTDTQYF. The CDR3 nucleotides read TGTGCCAGCAGTATCCTATCAGGGACAGATACGCAGTATTTT.

CDR3 residues: CAITGTGGAEQYF. DNA of the CDR3: TGTGCCATCACTGGGACAGGGGGTGCCGAGCAGTACTTC. The chain links TRBV10-3 to TRBJ2-7, with TRBD1 matching over 11 bases. Per the germline V gene, CDR1 is ENHRY and CDR2 is SYGVKD. J lost 6 bases, V lost 7 bases, and 5 bases had no gene match. The CDR3 is 13 amino acids.

The chain employs TRBV12-5 and TRBJ2-1, with TRBD2 matching 15 bases. The CDR3 extends over 16 amino acids. Germline V gene data show CDR1 as LGHNT and CDR2 as FRNRAP. The V and J ends lost 6 bases and 9 bases, in that order; junction bases with no gene match: 9. The DNA of the CDR3 is TGTGCTAGTGGCTCCGGACTAGCGGGGGGGCTTGGTGAGCAGTTCTTC. Residues: CASGSGLAGGLGEQFF.

V is TRBV5-1 and J is TRBJ1-2, with 8 bases matching TRBD1. V shed 4 bases and J 2 bases; nucleotides not matched to a gene: 4. This CDR3 has 14 amino acids. Germline V gives CDR1 SGHRS, CDR2 YFSETQ. DNA for the CDR3: TGCGCCAGCAGCGCAGGGGGCCCAAACTATGGCTACACCTTC. It specifies CASSAGGPNYGYTF.

The V and J genes are TRBV25-1 and TRBJ1-2, with 8 bases lining up with TRBD1. The trim removed 2 bases at V and 7 bases at J, leaving 15 bases unmatched. The CDR3 is made up of 17 amino acids. Germline CDR1 reads MGHDK; CDR2 reads SYGVNS. CDR3 coding DNA: TGTGCCAGCAGTGAAGCCAATCTCGGACAGGGCAACAGTGGCTACACCTTC. This encodes CASSEANLGQGNSGYTF.